This T cell receptor (beta chain) originates from a study of OX40 agonist ivuxolimab in advanced cancers. Autoimmune disease history or systemic immunosuppression meant exclusion. Measured with immunoSEQ multiplex PCR; TCRdb has only the in-frame clones, and not every one. The data hold more than 60,000 clones, with around 86% observed a single time. The junction had 10 bases not matched to a gene; V was cut back by 2 bases and J by 3 bases. The CDR3 runs 18 residues. Germline-derived CDR1 and CDR2 are SNHLY and FYNNEI. V gene TRBV2 combines with J gene TRBJ2-1; 10 bases agree with TRBD1. The source of this sequence is an adult with an advanced solid tumor such as melanoma, head and neck, liver or kidney cancer. Sequencing used CD4+ or CD8+ T cells sorted from blood, obtained in a trial of the OX40 agonist ivuxolimab. The chain's CDR3 is CASSERDPGQGYYNEQFF. The CDR3 DNA sequence: TGTGCCAGCAGTGAAAGGGACCCGGGACAGGGGTACTACAATGAGCAGTTCTTC.